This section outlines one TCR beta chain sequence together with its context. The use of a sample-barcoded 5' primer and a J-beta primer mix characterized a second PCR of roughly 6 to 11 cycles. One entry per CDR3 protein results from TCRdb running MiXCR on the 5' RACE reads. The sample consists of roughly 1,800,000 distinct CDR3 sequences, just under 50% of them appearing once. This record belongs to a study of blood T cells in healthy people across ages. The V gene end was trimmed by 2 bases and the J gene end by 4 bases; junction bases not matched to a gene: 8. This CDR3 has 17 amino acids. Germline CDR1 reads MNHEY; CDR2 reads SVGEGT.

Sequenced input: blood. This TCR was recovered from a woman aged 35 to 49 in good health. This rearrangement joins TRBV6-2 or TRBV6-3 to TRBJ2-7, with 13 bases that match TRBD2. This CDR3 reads CASSYGTSGVSAYEQYF. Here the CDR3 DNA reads TGTGCCAGCAGTTACGGGACTAGCGGGGTCTCGGCGTACGAGCAGTACTTC.